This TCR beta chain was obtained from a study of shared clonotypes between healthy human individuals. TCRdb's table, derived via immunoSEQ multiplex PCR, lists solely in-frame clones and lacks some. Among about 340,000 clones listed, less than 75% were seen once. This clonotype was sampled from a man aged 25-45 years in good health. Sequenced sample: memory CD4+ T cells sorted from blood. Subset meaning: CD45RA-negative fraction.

CDR3: CASSLASGDGYTF. The CDR3 nucleotides are TGTGCCAGCAGCTTGGCGAGTGGGGATGGCTACACCTTC. The rearrangement links TRBV5-4 to TRBJ1-2, with no clear D. The CDR3 contains 13 residues. Germline V lookup: CDR1 SGHNT, CDR2 YYREEE (reference sequence). The V gene lost 0 bases and the J gene lost 6 bases, with 9 bases spanning the gap.